Following are 10 T cell receptor beta chains from one sample sequenced in a study of T-cell reconstitution after alpha-beta-depleted transplantation in children. Preparing the TCRbeta library involved the use of unique molecular identifiers. TCRdb re-analysed the PCR reads in MiXCR, keeping a single row per CDR3 protein. Of approximately 230,000 distinct CDR3 sequences detected, approximately 24% appear once; the ten largest clones hold 4.8%. The starting material was PBMCs, mostly from graft donor cells, obtained 360 days after TCRalphabeta/CD19-depleted stem cell transplant. The receptor set was obtained from a female patient aged 2-10 years who had a stem cell transplant for congenital amegakaryocytic thrombocytopenia, so the T cells may come from the graft donor.

This clonotype has only a few counts. The V and J genes are TRBV5-1 and TRBJ2-7, with D perhaps assigned TRBD1 or TRBD2 (5 bases each). Germline assignment: CDR1 SGHRS and CDR2 YFSETQ. The CDR3 extends over 16 amino acids. Trimming took 5 bases from V and 1 from J, leaving 19 bases between them. In nucleotides, the CDR3 is TGCGCCAGCAGTTGGACCGGGACGCCCGCATCCTACGAGCAGTACTTC. Amino acids: CASSWTGTPASYEQYF.

V gene TRBV29-1 combines with J gene TRBJ2-2, with no clear D. The CDR3 is 13 residues long. Trimming cost V 3 bases and J 1 base, with 6 bases left between them. Germline CDR1 and CDR2: SQVTM and ANQGSEA. In DNA form, the CDR3 reads TGCAGCGTTGAGTCACAGAACACCGGGGAGCTGTTTTTT. Encoded protein: CSVESQNTGELFF.

A few counts support this clonotype. The chain links TRBV3-1 to TRBJ1-1, with D unresolved. V lost 3 bases to trimming and J lost 7 bases, with 9 bases between them. The CDR3 runs 12 residues. From germline, CDR1 is LGHDT and CDR2 YNNKEL (reference sequence). DNA for the CDR3: TGTGCCAGCAGCCATGGCGGGGATGAAGCTTTCTTT. As protein: CASSHGGDEAFF.

This clonotype has a handful of counts. The rearrangement links TRBV10-3 to TRBJ2-7; the D is unclear. CDR3 length: 14 residues. V was clipped by 4 bases and J by 0 bases, with 10 bases between them. Per the germline V gene, CDR1 is ENHRY and CDR2 is SYGVKD. In DNA, the CDR3 is TGTGCCATCAGTGTTCCAGGAAGCTCCTACGAGCAGTACTTC. It encodes CAISVPGSSYEQYF.

The V and J genes are TRBV14 and TRBJ2-7; D is unclear. V was cut by 4 bases and J by 9 bases, with 13 bases left in between. The CDR3 has 12 residues. Germline CDR1 reads SGHDN; CDR2 reads FVKESK. The CDR3 DNA sequence: TGTGCCAGCAGCCCAGACAACTCGGGGCAGTACTTC. As protein: CASSPDNSGQYF.

In its sample, this clonotype was seen a few times. The gene calls are TRBV12-3 or TRBV12-4 and TRBJ2-1; perhaps TRBD2 as D (6 bases). The length of the CDR3 is 15 residues. V was shortened by 7 bases and J by 7 bases, with 20 bases between the two germline ends. The CDR3 region has the DNA TGTGCCAGCATGACGTGGGCGGGAAAGGGAAATGAGCAGTTCTTC. Protein product: CASMTWAGKGNEQFF.

The chain employs TRBV20-1 and TRBJ2-3, with D maybe TRBD1 (6 bases). The CDR3 loop spans 10 amino acids. Per the germline V gene, CDR1 is DFQATT and CDR2 is SNEGSKA (reference sequence). The germline V and J ends were trimmed by 5 bases and 10 bases, with 10 bases remaining between them. The CDR3 coding sequence is TGCAGTGCTTTGGGACAAGCGCAGTATTTT. Translation gives CSALGQAQYF.

In DNA, the CDR3 is TGCGCCAGCAGCTTGGCCACCTTAAGTGGGTCCGGGACCGGGGAGCTGTTTTTT. It translates to CASSLATLSGSGTGELFF. This rearrangement joins TRBV5-1 to TRBJ2-2; D gene unclear. Trimming cost V 0 bases and J 5 bases, with 20 bases left between them. Germline assignment: CDR1 SGHRS and CDR2 YFSETQ. The CDR3 covers 18 residues.

This clonotype came up once. The V and J genes are TRBV20-1 and TRBJ2-3; D is uncertain. CDR1 is DFQATT and CDR2 is SNEGSKA in the germline V gene (reference sequence). This CDR3 has 10 amino acids. Trimming removed 6 bases at V and 5 bases at J, with 6 bases between. The CDR3 sequence is CSAGGDTQYF. The DNA for the CDR3 is TGCAGTGCCGGCGGAGATACGCAGTATTTT.

The sample holds a few counts of this clonotype. The V call is TRBV6-5, the J call TRBJ1-2, with D possibly matching TRBD1 (5 bases). V was shortened by 4 bases and J by 3 bases, with 9 bases between the two germline ends. Germline CDR1 and CDR2: MNHEY and SVGAGI. The CDR3 is 13 residues long. The CDR3 loop reads CASSLKGHYGYTF. The CDR3 DNA reads as TGTGCCAGCAGTTTGAAGGGGCACTATGGCTACACCTTC.